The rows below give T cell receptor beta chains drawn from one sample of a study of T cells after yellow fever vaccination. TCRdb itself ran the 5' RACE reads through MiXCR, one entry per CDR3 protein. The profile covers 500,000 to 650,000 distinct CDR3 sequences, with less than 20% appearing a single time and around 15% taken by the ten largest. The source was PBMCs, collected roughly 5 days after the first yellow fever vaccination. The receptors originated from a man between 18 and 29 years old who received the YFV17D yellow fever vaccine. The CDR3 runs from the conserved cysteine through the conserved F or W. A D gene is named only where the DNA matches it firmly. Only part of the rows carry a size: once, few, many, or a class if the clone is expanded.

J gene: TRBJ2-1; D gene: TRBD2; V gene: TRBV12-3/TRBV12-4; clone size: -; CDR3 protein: CASTGGVAYNEQFF; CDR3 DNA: TGTGCCAGCACCGGGGGGGTAGCCTACAATGAGCAGTTCTTC
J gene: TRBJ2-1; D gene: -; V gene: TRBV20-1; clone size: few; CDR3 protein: CSARALRGTLHNEQFF; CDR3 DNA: TGCAGTGCTAGAGCCCTCCGGGGGACCCTCCACAATGAGCAGTTCTTC
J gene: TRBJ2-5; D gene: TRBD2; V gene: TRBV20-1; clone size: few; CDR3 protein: CSAKWVMGRGEQETQYF; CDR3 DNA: TGCAGTGCTAAGTGGGTTATGGGTCGGGGGGAACAAGAGACCCAGTACTTC
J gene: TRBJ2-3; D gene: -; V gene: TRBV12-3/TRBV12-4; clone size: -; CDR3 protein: CASRLMTRADTQYF; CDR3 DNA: TGTGCCAGCAGACTAATGACCCGGGCAGATACGCAGTATTTT
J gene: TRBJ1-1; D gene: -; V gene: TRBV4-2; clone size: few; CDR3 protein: CASSQDARGGTEAFF; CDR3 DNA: TGTGCCAGCAGCCAAGACGCGCGCGGTGGCACTGAAGCTTTCTTT
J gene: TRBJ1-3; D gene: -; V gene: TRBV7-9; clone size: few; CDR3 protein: CASSLFPSGNTIYF; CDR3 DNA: TGTGCCAGCAGCTTATTCCCCTCTGGAAACACCATATATTTT
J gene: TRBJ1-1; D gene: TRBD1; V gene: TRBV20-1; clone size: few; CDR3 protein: CSARGAGGIPEAFF; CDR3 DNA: TGCAGTGCTAGAGGGGCAGGGGGGATCCCTGAAGCTTTCTTT
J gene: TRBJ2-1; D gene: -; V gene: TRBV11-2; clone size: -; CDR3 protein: CASSPGPGRWGNEQFF; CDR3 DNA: TGTGCCAGCAGCCCAGGGCCGGGACGGTGGGGGAATGAGCAGTTCTTC
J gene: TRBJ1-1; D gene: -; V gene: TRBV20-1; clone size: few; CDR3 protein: CSAIREFLPNTEAFF; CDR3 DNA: TGCAGTGCTATTAGGGAATTCCTTCCGAACACTGAAGCTTTCTTT
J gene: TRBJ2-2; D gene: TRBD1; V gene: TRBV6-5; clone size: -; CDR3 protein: CASSYFGTGNTGELFF; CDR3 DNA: TGTGCCAGCAGTTACTTCGGGACAGGGAACACCGGGGAGCTGTTTTTT
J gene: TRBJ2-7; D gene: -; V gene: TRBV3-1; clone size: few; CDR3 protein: CASSHSVLYEQYF; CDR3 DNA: TGTGCCAGCAGCCATTCCGTTTTATACGAGCAGTACTTC
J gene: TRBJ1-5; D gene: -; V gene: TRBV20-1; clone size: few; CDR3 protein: CSAREDSSAYQPQHF; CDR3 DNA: TGCAGTGCTAGGGAGGACTCCTCCGCATATCAGCCCCAGCATTTT
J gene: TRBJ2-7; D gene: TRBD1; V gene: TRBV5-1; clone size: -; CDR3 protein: CASSRRDRNFYEQYF; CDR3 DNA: TGCGCCAGCAGCCGCCGGGACAGAAACTTCTACGAGCAGTACTTC
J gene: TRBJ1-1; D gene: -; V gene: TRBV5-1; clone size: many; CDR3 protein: CASSLRGENTEAFF; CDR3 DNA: TGCGCCAGCAGCTTGCGGGGGGAGAACACTGAAGCTTTCTTT
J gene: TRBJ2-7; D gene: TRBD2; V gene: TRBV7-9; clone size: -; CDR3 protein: CASRYGTSGTYEQYF; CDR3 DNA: TGTGCCAGCAGATACGGGACTAGCGGGACCTACGAGCAGTACTTC
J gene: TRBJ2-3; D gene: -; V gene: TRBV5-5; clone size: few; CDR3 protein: CASSQAPGGNADTQYF; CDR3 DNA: TGTGCCAGCAGCCAGGCCCCTGGGGGAAACGCAGATACGCAGTATTTT
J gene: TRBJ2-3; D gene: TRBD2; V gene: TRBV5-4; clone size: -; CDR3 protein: CASSLSGGVTDTQYF; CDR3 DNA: TGTGCCAGCAGCTTGAGCGGGGGGGTCACAGATACGCAGTATTTT
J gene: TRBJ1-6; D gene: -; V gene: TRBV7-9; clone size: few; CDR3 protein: CASSLVFGVDNSPLHF; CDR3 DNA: TGTGCCAGCAGCTTAGTGTTTGGGGTGGATAATTCACCCCTCCACTTT
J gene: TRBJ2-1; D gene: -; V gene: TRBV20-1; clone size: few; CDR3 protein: CSAPRTGLIRNEQFF; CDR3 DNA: TGCAGTGCTCCCCGAACAGGTTTAATCAGGAATGAGCAGTTCTTC
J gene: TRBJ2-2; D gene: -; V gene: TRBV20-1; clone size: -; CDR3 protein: CSASAAGGLTGELFF; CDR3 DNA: TGCAGTGCTTCCGCTGCTGGGGGATTAACCGGGGAGCTGTTTTTT
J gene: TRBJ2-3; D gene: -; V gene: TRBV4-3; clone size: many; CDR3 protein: CASSSLPGSRTDTQYF; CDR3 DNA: TGCGCCAGCAGCTCTCTGCCGGGTTCTCGGACAGATACGCAGTATTTT
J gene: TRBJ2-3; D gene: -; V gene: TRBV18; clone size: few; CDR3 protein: CASSPMQGTDTQYF; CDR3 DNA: TGTGCCAGCTCACCAATGCAGGGGACAGATACGCAGTATTTT
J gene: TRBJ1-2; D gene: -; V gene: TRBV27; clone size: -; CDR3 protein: CASSLGVRDITGYTF; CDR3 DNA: TGTGCCAGCAGTTTAGGCGTCCGGGACATAACTGGCTACACCTTC
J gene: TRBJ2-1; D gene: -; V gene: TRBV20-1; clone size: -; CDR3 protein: CSWRQSSYNEQFF; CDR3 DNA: TGCAGCTGGAGACAGAGCTCCTACAATGAGCAGTTCTTC
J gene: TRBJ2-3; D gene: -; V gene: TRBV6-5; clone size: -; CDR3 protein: CASSYSVATDTQYF; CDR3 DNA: TGTGCCAGCAGTTACTCGGTCGCCACAGATACGCAGTATTTT
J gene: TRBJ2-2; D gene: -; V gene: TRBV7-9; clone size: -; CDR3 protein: CASPALRRDTGELFF; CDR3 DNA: TGTGCCAGCCCGGCCCTACGTCGAGACACCGGGGAGCTGTTTTTT
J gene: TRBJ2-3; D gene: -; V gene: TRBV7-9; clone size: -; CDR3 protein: CASSPPSRKRTDTQYF; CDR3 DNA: TGTGCCAGCAGTCCTCCATCCCGAAAGCGCACAGATACGCAGTATTTT
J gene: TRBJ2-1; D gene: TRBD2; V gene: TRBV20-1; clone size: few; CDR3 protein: CSAHSGGAREFF; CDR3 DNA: TGCAGTGCCCATAGCGGGGGGGCAAGGGAGTTCTTC
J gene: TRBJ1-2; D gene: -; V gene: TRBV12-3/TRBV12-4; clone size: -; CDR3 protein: CASSFGLQVDYTF; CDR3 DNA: TGTGCCAGCAGTTTTGGTTTACAGGTCGACTACACCTTC
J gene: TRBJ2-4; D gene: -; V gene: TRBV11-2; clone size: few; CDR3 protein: CASSFASRKNIQYF; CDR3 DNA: TGTGCCAGCAGCTTCGCTAGCCGCAAAAACATTCAGTACTTC
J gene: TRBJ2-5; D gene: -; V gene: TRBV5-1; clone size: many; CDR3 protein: CASTPVTSPTETQYF; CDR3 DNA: TGCGCCAGCACGCCGGTCACCTCCCCCACAGAGACCCAGTACTTC
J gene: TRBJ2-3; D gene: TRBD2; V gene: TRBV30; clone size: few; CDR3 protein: CARGGPTSGRGDTQYF; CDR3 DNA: TGTGCCCGGGGGGGACCGACTAGCGGTCGGGGAGATACGCAGTATTTT
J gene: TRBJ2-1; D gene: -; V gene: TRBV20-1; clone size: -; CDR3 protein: CSAREGWIVRGDEQFF; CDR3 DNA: TGCAGTGCTAGAGAGGGGTGGATAGTGCGGGGCGATGAGCAGTTCTTC
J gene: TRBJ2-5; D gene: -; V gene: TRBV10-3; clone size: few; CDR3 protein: CAIRVEGSETQYF; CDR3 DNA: TGTGCCATCCGGGTTGAGGGGTCAGAGACCCAGTACTTC
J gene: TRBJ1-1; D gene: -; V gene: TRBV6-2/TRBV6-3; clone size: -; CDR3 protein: CASTPRGSLNTEAFF; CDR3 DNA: TGTGCCAGCACCCCCCGTGGGTCCTTGAACACTGAAGCTTTCTTT
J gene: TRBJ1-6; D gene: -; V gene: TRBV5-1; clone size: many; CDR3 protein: CASSLEGLFSLHF; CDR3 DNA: TGCGCCAGCAGCTTGGAAGGACTGTTTAGCCTCCACTTT
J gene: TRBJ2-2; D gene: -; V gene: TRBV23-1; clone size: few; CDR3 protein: CASSHPGFGAPPRRAGELFF; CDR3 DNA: TGCGCCAGCAGTCACCCTGGATTCGGGGCCCCGCCGAGGCGGGCCGGGGAGCTGTTTTTT
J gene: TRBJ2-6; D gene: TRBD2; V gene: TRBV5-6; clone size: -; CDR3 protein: CASRAPGLESGANVLTF; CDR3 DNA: TGTGCCAGCAGGGCCCCGGGACTAGAGTCTGGGGCCAACGTCCTGACTTTC
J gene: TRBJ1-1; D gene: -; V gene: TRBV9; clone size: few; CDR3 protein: CASSVREYTEAFF; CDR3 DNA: TGTGCCAGCAGCGTAAGGGAGTACACTGAAGCTTTCTTT
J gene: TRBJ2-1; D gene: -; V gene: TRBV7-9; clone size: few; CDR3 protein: CASSWGATYNEQFF; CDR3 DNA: TGTGCCAGCTCCTGGGGCGCTACCTACAATGAGCAGTTCTTC
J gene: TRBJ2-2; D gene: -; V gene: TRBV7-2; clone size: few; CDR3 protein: CASSLDKVTGELFF; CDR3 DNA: TGTGCCAGCAGCTTAGATAAGGTCACCGGGGAGCTGTTTTTT
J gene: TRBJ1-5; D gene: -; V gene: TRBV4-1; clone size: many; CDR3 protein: CASSQDTVRGRQPQHF; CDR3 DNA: TGCGCCAGCAGCCAAGATACTGTGAGGGGCCGGCAGCCCCAGCATTTT
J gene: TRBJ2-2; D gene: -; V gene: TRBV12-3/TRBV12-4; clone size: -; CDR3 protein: CASSKHTGELFF; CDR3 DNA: TGTGCCAGCAGCAAACACACCGGGGAGCTGTTTTTT
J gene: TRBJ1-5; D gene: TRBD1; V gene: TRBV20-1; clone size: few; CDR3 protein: CSALTTGGNQPQHF; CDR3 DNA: TGCAGTGCCCTGACGACAGGGGGCAATCAGCCCCAGCATTTT
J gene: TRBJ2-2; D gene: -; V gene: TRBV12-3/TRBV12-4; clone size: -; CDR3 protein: CASSPQTGPGELFF; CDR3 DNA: TGTGCCAGCAGTCCTCAGACAGGTCCCGGGGAGCTGTTTTTT
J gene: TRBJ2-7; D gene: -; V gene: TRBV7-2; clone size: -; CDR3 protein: CASSLDTRYEQYF; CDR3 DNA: TGTGCCAGCAGCTTGGACACTCGCTACGAGCAGTACTTC
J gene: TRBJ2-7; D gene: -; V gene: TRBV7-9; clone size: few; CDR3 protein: CASTRAGDSYEQYF; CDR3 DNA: TGTGCCAGCACCCGGGCTGGGGACTCCTACGAGCAGTACTTC
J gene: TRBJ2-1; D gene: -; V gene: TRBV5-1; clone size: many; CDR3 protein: CASSPLSGPSNEQFF; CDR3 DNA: TGCGCCAGCAGCCCGCTTTCGGGGCCCTCCAATGAGCAGTTCTTC
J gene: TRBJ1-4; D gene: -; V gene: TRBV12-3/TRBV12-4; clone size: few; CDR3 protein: CASSFSTENEKLFF; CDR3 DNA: TGTGCCAGCAGTTTCTCGACGGAGAATGAAAAACTGTTTTTT
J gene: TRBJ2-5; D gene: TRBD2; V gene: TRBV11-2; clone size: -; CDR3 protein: CASSPGLAGVETQYF; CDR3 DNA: TGTGCCAGCAGCCCGGGACTAGCGGGGGTGGAGACCCAGTACTTC
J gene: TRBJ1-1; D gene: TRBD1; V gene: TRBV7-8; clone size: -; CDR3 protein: CASSAYRGKNTEAFF; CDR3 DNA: TGTGCCAGCAGCGCCTACAGGGGGAAGAACACTGAAGCTTTCTTT
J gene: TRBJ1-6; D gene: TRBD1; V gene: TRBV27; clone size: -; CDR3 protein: CASSQTGLSSYNSPLHF; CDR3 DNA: TGTGCCAGCAGTCAGACAGGGCTTAGCTCCTATAATTCACCCCTCCACTTT
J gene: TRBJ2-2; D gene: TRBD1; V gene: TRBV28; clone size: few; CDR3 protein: CASSFETGWAGELFF; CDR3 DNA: TGTGCCAGCAGTTTCGAGACAGGGTGGGCCGGGGAGCTGTTTTTT
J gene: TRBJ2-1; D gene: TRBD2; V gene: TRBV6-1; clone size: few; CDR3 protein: CASSIRGGVYNEQFF; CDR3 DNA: TGTGCCAGCAGTATCCGCGGGGGGGTCTACAATGAGCAGTTCTTC
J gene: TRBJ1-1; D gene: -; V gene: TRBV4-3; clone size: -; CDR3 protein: CASTWGVQMNTEAFF; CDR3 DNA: TGCGCCAGCACCTGGGGGGTCCAGATGAACACTGAAGCTTTCTTT
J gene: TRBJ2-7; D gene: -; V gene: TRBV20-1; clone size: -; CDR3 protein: CSARGQAYEQYF; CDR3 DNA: TGCAGTGCTAGAGGACAGGCCTACGAGCAGTACTTC
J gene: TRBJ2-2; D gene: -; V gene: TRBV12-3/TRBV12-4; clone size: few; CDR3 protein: CASSLRRRHTGELFF; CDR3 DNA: TGTGCCAGCAGTTTACGGCGGCGACACACCGGGGAGCTGTTTTTT
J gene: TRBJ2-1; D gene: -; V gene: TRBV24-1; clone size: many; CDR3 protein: CATSDATGNEQFF; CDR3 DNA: TGTGCCACCAGTGATGCGACTGGCAATGAGCAGTTCTTC
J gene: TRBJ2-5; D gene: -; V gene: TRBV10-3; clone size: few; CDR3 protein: CAISDGGEGTQYF; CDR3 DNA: TGTGCCATCAGTGACGGTGGGGAAGGGACCCAGTACTTC
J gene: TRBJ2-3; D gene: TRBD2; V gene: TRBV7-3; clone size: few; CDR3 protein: CASSFGTSRDTDTQYF; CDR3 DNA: TGTGCCAGCAGCTTTGGGACTAGCAGAGACACAGATACGCAGTATTTT